This entry lists 19 T cell receptor beta chains sequenced from one sample in a study of T-cell memory formation after mild COVID-19. TCRdb redid the calling of the 5' RACE reads with MiXCR, one entry per CDR3 protein. Of 150,000 or so distinct CDR3 sequences in the sample, 30% to 35% were seen once. The sample comprised PBMCs or a T cell subset sorted from them (not recorded which). The source of these receptors is an adult woman who had mild COVID-19 (a few samples of this study predate the infection). Cell type and time point are not known.

The genes are TRBV9 and TRBJ2-1; D may correspond to TRBD1 or TRBD2 (6 bases each). This CDR3 has 17 amino acids. V lost 0 bases, J lost 0 bases, and 13 bases lay in between. In germline, CDR1 is SGDLS, CDR2 YYNGEE. The CDR3 protein is CASSVAWGAGSYNEQFF. CDR3 DNA: TGTGCCAGCAGCGTAGCTTGGGGGGCGGGCTCCTACAATGAGCAGTTCTTC.

V and J are TRBV7-3 and TRBJ2-7; 10 bases map to TRBD2. Per the germline V gene, CDR1 is SGHTA and CDR2 is FQGTGA. This CDR3 is 15 amino acids long. V lost 4 bases to trimming and J lost 4 bases; unmatched junction nucleotides: 7. In nucleotides, the CDR3 is TGTGCCAGCAGCTCCGGGACTAGCGAATCGTACGAGCAGTACTTC. This translates into CASSSGTSESYEQYF.

The chain combines TRBV4-3 with TRBJ2-3; 8 bases are a match to TRBD1. This CDR3 spans 15 amino acids. Germline trimming cut 2 bases from V and 5 bases from J; bases unmatched to any gene: 6. Germline V gene data show CDR1 as LGHNA and CDR2 as YSLEER. CDR3 protein: CASSQSRGLIDTQYF. The CDR3 nucleotides read TGCGCCAGCAGCCAAAGCAGGGGGCTGATAGATACGCAGTATTTT.

The chain is built from TRBV7-8 and TRBJ2-5; a possible D gene is TRBD1 (6 bases). Trimming removed 1 base from V and 5 bases from J, with 23 bases in between. Germline assignment: CDR1 SGHVS and CDR2 FQNEAQ. The CDR3 spans 18 residues. In DNA form, the CDR3 reads TGTGCCAGCAGCTTAGAGTTTGGGGGCTCGATCCGAGGGGAGACCCAGTACTTC. Protein: CASSLEFGGSIRGETQYF. Complete variable domain (other parts from reference TRBV7-8 and TRBJ2-5): GAGVSQSPRYKVAKRGQDVALRCDPISGHVSLFWYQQALGQGPEFLTYFQNEAQLDKSGLPSDRFFAERPEGSVSTLKIQRTQQEDSAVYLCASSLEFGGSIRGETQYFGPGTRLLVL.

V usage is TRBV6-1 and J usage is TRBJ2-6; 7 bases align to TRBD1. CDR3 length equals 17 residues. Germline V gives CDR1 MNHNS, CDR2 SASEGT. J was trimmed by 2 bases and V by 6 bases; bases with no gene match: 10. CDR3 DNA: TGTGCCAGCAGAAATAGACAGGGAAGAACTGGGGCCAACGTCCTGACTTTC. Translation: CASRNRQGRTGANVLTF.

This clonotype has just a few counts. The V call is TRBV7-9, the J call TRBJ2-5, with D possibly being TRBD1 (6 bases). The CDR3 is 15 residues long. The germline V gene encodes CDR1 SEHNR and CDR2 FQNEAQ (reference sequence). Between the trimmed V and J ends, which lost 4 bases and 4 bases, there was a span of 16 bases. CDR3 amino acids: CASSSLRGIGETQYF. CDR3 in DNA: TGTGCCAGCAGCTCCCTTAGGGGGATTGGAGAGACCCAGTACTTC.

This clonotype was recorded a few times. The chain combines TRBV7-8 with TRBJ2-1, with 13 bases matching TRBD2. After removal of 1 base from V and 5 bases from J, the junction contained 8 bases not matched to a gene. Germline-derived CDR1 and CDR2 are SGHVS and FQNEAQ. The CDR3 contains 18 residues. This chain's CDR3 is CASSLELGLAGINNEQFF. The CDR3 nucleotides read TGTGCCAGCAGCTTAGAGTTGGGACTAGCGGGGATCAACAATGAGCAGTTCTTC.

This clonotype was seen more than once but under ten times. The gene calls are TRBV28 and TRBJ2-3; 7 nucleotides agree with TRBD2. Losses at the gene ends were 7 bases for V and 0 bases for J; bases not matched to a gene: 7. From germline, CDR1 is MDHEN and CDR2 SYDVKM. CDR3 size: 15 residues. The CDR3 loop is CASIRGGRSTDTQYF. As DNA, the CDR3 is TGTGCCAGCATTCGGGGAGGGAGAAGCACAGATACGCAGTATTTT.

In its sample, this clonotype was seen once. V gene TRBV5-6 combines with J gene TRBJ2-3, with D hard to call. Between the trimmed V and J ends, which lost 0 bases and 2 bases, there was a span of 13 bases. Germline V CDR1 and CDR2: SGHDT, YYEEEE. CDR3 size: 16 residues. In nucleotides, the CDR3 is TGTGCCAGCAGCTTGGCGATGTACTTTGCCACAGATACGCAGTATTTT. It translates to CASSLAMYFATDTQYF.

This clonotype was seen once. The V gene is TRBV4-1, the J gene TRBJ1-5, with TRBD1 matching over 12 bases. CDR1 MGHRA and CDR2 YSYEKL come from the germline V gene. The CDR3 covers 16 residues. With 6 bases clipped from V and 2 bases from J, the junction kept 5 bases outside the gene matches. The CDR3 spells CASRGTGGAGNQPQHF. The DNA for the CDR3 is TGCGCCAGCAGAGGGACAGGGGGCGCAGGCAATCAGCCCCAGCATTTT.

The chain uses TRBV27 and TRBJ2-1; D gene unclear. Germline V CDR1 and CDR2: MNHEY, SMNVEV (reference sequence). This CDR3 contains 14 residues. V was cut by 6 bases and J by 5 bases, with 14 bases left in between. The CDR3 reads CASRRQAPNNEQFF. The CDR3 nucleotides read TGTGCCAGCAGACGTCAGGCCCCTAACAATGAGCAGTTCTTC.

This clonotype showed up just a few times. V gene TRBV20-1 combines with J gene TRBJ2-7, with no clear D. CDR3 length: 13 amino acids. Trimming shortened V by 3 bases and J by 7 bases, and 16 bases separated the two germline ends. From germline, CDR1 is DFQATT and CDR2 SNEGSKA (reference sequence). CDR3 coding DNA: TGCAGTGCTAGGGACCAGCCTCCAGGAGAGCAGTACTTC. Protein: CSARDQPPGEQYF.

This clonotype has at least ten counts. This chain connects TRBV28 to TRBJ2-1; no definite D call. Looked up from germline, CDR1 is MDHEN and CDR2 is SYDVKM. The CDR3 runs to 13 residues. Trimming took off 6 bases at V and 0 bases at J, with 6 bases between the two ends. DNA of the CDR3: TGTGCCAGCAGCGGAAACTCCTACAATGAGCAGTTCTTC. It encodes CASSGNSYNEQFF.

This sequence joins TRBV3-1 and TRBJ1-1; D may be TRBD1 (5 bases). The CDR3 runs 13 residues. The V end was cut by 1 base, the J end by 4 bases, with 7 bases between. CDR1 and CDR2 (germline): LGHDT, YNNKEL (reference sequence). The CDR3 loop is CASSQVGGTEAFF. The DNA for the CDR3 is TGTGCCAGCAGCCAAGTGGGGGGCACTGAAGCTTTCTTT.

A few counts support this clonotype. The rearrangement links TRBV4-3 to TRBJ1-5; TRBD1 agrees at 8 bases. The ends lost 0 bases at V and 6 bases at J; junction bases unmatched: 10. This CDR3 has 17 residues. Germline values: CDR1 LGHNA, CDR2 YSLEER. CDR3 coding DNA: TGCGCCAGCAGCCAAGATTATGCAGGGGGCGCGAGTCAGCCCCAGCATTTT. Translating gives CASSQDYAGGASQPQHF.

The rearrangement links TRBV6-1 to TRBJ2-1, with 13 bases fitting TRBD2. The CDR3 has 15 amino acids. Trimming cost V 1 base and J 9 bases; bases outside gene matches: 3. Germline CDR1 MNHNS, CDR2 SASEGT. CDR3 bases: TGTGCCAGCAGTGAAGGGACTAGCGGGAGATTTGAGCAGTTCTTC. This sequence encodes CASSEGTSGRFEQFF.

This rearrangement joins TRBV18 to TRBJ1-2, with D perhaps matching TRBD1 (5 bases). V lost 3 bases to trimming and J lost 6 bases, with 11 bases between them. The germline gives CDR1 KGHSH, CDR2 LQKENI. This CDR3 comprises 13 residues. The CDR3 region is CASSPEQEHGYTF. As DNA, the CDR3 is TGTGCCAGCTCACCGGAACAGGAGCATGGCTACACCTTC.

CDR3 amino acids: CASSFLGPGTDTQYF. CDR3 bases: TGTGCCAGCAGCTTTTTAGGACCTGGGACAGATACGCAGTATTTT. This chain connects TRBV5-6 to TRBJ2-3, with D unresolved. The germline V gene encodes CDR1 SGHDT and CDR2 YYEEEE. The CDR3 is 15 residues long. Between the trimmed V and J ends, which lost 2 bases and 3 bases, there was a span of 13 bases.

The table lists this clonotype with a few counts. The rearrangement joins TRBV3-1 to TRBJ2-1; the match to TRBD1 covers 8 bases. The CDR3 spans 15 residues. Losses at the gene ends were 5 bases for V and 3 bases for J; bases not matched to a gene: 6. Germline CDR1 reads LGHDT; CDR2 reads YNNKEL (reference sequence). The CDR3 DNA follows: TGTGCCAGCAGCTCCTCGACAGGGGTCTACAATGAGCAGTTCTTC. The encoded protein is CASSSSTGVYNEQFF.